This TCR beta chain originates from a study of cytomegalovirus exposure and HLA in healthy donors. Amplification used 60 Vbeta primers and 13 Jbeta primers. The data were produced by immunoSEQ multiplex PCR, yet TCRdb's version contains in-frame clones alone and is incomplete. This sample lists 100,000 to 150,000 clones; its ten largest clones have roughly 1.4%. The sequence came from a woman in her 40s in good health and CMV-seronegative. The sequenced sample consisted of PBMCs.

This chain's CDR3 is CASSFETAGANVLTF. The CDR3 coding sequence is TGTGCCAGCAGCTTTGAGACAGCTGGGGCCAACGTCCTGACTTTC. The chain recombines TRBV7-3 with TRBJ2-6; perhaps TRBD1 as D (5 bases). CDR1 is SGHTA and CDR2 is FQGTGA in the germline V gene. The CDR3 sequence is 15 residues long. The V gene lost 3 bases and the J gene lost 2 bases, with 8 bases spanning the gap.